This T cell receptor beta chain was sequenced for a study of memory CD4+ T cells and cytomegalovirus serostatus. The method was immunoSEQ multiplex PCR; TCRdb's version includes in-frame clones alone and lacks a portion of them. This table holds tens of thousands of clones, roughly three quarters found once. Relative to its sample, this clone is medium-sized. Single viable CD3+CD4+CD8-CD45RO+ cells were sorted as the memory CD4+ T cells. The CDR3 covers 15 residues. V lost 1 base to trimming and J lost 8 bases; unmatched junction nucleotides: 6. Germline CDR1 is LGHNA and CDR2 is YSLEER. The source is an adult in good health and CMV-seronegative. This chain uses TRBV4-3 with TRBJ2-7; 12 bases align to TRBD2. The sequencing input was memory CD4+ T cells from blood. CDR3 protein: CASSQGLAGAPKQYF. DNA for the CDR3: TGCGCCAGCAGCCAAGGACTAGCGGGGGCCCCTAAGCAGTACTTC.